The 11 T cell receptor beta chains below come from one sample, sequenced in a study of blood T cell repertoires in COVID-19. The table came from immunoSEQ multiplex PCR; TCRdb's copy has only in-frame clones and leaves some out. The data contain about 120,000 clones, 80% to 90% of them seen just once; the ten biggest clones take up 7.9%. What was sequenced was peripheral blood. These receptors all stem from a man aged 65 to 85 who had recovered from COVID-19.

The rearrangement uses TRBV6-5 and TRBJ1-5; a weak D match, TRBD1 (5 bases). The CDR3 has 14 residues. In germline, CDR1 is MNHEY, CDR2 SVGAGI. Between the trimmed V and J ends, which lost 6 bases and 6 bases, there was a span of 15 bases. CDR3 region: CASSPGRDGQPQHF. In nucleotides, the CDR3 is TGTGCCAGCAGCCCAGGGCGGGACGGTCAGCCCCAGCATTTT.

V is TRBV11-2 and J is TRBJ2-7; 8 bases match TRBD1. From germline, CDR1 is SGHAT and CDR2 FQNNGV. J lost 6 bases, V lost 7 bases, and 11 bases had no gene match. The CDR3 is 14 amino acids. The DNA of the CDR3 is TGTGCCAGCATCCTCGGGACAGGCCGGAGCGAGCAGTACTTC. It is translated as CASILGTGRSEQYF.

This CDR3 is CASSLMPAGEDTQYF. For the CDR3, the DNA is TGTGCCAGCAGCTTAATGCCCGCCGGAGAGGATACGCAGTATTTT. The V call is TRBV7-3, the J call TRBJ2-3; D is undetermined. The CDR3 is 15 residues long. V gave up 1 base and J gave up 6 bases, with 14 bases separating them. Germline lookup yields CDR1 SGHTA and CDR2 FQGTGA.

The chain couples TRBV19 to TRBJ1-1; D call uncertain. This CDR3 has 14 residues. Deletions cut 10 bases from V and 0 bases from J, with 15 bases between. Germline V CDR1 and CDR2: LNHDA, SQIVND (reference sequence). The chain's CDR3 is CAISPGKLNTEAFF. In DNA form, the CDR3 reads TGTGCCATTTCCCCCGGGAAATTGAACACTGAAGCTTTCTTT. Combining the CDR3 with reference TRBV19 and TRBJ1-1 gives the whole variable domain DGGITQSPKYLFRKEGQNVTLSCEQNLNHDAMYWYRQDPGQGLRLIYYSQIVNDFQKGDIAEGYSVSREKKESFPLTVTSAQKNPTAFYLCAISPGKLNTEAFFGQGTRLTVV.

V and J are TRBV7-3 and TRBJ2-1; D unresolved. Germline V CDR1 and CDR2: SGHTA, FQGTGA. The CDR3 runs to 14 residues. Trimming pared 5 bases from V and 2 bases from J, leaving 10 bases between. CDR3 in amino acids: CASSASSTYNEQFF. DNA of the CDR3: TGTGCCAGCAGCGCCTCTAGTACCTACAATGAGCAGTTCTTC.

The chain couples TRBV30 to TRBJ1-2, with a tentative D call TRBD1 (5 bases). The V and J ends lost 4 bases and 0 bases respectively, with 12 bases between them. This CDR3 spans 14 amino acids. CDR1 and CDR2 from the germline V gene are GTSNPN and SVGIG (reference sequence). CDR3 loop: CAWTGGSSNYGYTF. The CDR3 nucleotides are TGTGCCTGGACTGGGGGGAGTTCTAACTATGGCTACACCTTC.

The chain carries TRBV9 and TRBJ2-7, with 7 bases identical to TRBD1. V trimming: 3 bases; J trimming: 0 bases; junction bases outside the gene matches: 18. The CDR3 totals 19 residues. Germline V gene data show CDR1 as SGDLS and CDR2 as YYNGEE. CDR3 nucleotide sequence: TGTGCCAGCAGCGACTTATACGGGACAGAAAAGGGGCCCTCCTACGAGCAGTACTTC. It is translated as CASSDLYGTEKGPSYEQYF.

The V call is TRBV7-3, the J call TRBJ2-7, with D possibly matching TRBD2 (5 bases). Per the germline V gene, CDR1 is SGHTA and CDR2 is FQGTGA. Trimming left V 5 bases short and J 0 bases short, with 11 bases between. This CDR3 region has 14 residues. Here the CDR3 DNA reads TGTGCCAGCAGCCCCGGACTGAGCTCCTACGAGCAGTACTTC. Protein: CASSPGLSSYEQYF. Filled out from reference TRBV7-3 and TRBJ2-7, the complete variable domain reads GAGVSQTPSNKVTEKGKYVELRCDPISGHTALYWYRQSLGQGPEFLIYFQGTGAADDSGLPNDRFFAVRPEGSVSTLKIQRTERGDSAVYLCASSPGLSSYEQYFGPGTRLTVT.

The V call is TRBV3-1 (or the pseudogene TRBV3-2), the J call TRBJ1-1; 12 bases map to TRBD1. Germline CDR1 and CDR2: LGHDT and YNNKEL (reference sequence). J gave up 4 bases and V 5 bases, and 8 bases lay outside the gene matches. CDR3 length equals 16 residues. CDR3 residues: CASSTGTGGVITEAFF. CDR3 sequence (DNA): TGTGCCAGCAGCACCGGGACAGGGGGCGTCATCACTGAAGCTTTCTTT.

The chain joins TRBV5-6 to TRBJ1-1, with unresolved D. The CDR3 is 16 amino acids. Trimming removed 2 bases from V and 0 bases from J, with 14 bases in between. CDR1 and CDR2 (germline): SGHDT, YYEEEE. In DNA, the CDR3 is TGTGCCAGCAGCTTCCCCACCCCCAGTTTGAACACTGAAGCTTTCTTT. It is translated as CASSFPTPSLNTEAFF.

The genes are TRBV3-1 (or the pseudogene TRBV3-2) and TRBJ2-4, with D maybe TRBD2 (5 bases). Germline lookup yields CDR1 LGHDT and CDR2 YNNKEL (reference sequence). The CDR3 covers 10 residues. Trimming left V 10 bases short and J 7 bases short, with 8 bases between. CDR3 sequence: CATGGNIQYF. The DNA for the CDR3 is TGTGCCACCGGAGGCAACATTCAGTACTTC.